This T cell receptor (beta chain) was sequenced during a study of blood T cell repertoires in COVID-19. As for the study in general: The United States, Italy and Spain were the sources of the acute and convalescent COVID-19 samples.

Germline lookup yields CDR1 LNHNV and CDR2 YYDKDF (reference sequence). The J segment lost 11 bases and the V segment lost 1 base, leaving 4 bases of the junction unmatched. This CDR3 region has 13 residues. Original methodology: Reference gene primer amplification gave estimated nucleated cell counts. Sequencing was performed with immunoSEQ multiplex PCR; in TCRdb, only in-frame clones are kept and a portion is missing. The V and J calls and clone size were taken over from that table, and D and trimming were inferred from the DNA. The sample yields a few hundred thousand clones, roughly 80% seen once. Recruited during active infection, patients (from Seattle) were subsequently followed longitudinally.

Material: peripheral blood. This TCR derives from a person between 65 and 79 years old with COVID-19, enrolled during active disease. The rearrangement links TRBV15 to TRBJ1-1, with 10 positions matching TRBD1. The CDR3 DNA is TGTGCCACCAGCAGAGGGGACAGGGGAATGGCTTTCTTT. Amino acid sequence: CATSRGDRGMAFF.